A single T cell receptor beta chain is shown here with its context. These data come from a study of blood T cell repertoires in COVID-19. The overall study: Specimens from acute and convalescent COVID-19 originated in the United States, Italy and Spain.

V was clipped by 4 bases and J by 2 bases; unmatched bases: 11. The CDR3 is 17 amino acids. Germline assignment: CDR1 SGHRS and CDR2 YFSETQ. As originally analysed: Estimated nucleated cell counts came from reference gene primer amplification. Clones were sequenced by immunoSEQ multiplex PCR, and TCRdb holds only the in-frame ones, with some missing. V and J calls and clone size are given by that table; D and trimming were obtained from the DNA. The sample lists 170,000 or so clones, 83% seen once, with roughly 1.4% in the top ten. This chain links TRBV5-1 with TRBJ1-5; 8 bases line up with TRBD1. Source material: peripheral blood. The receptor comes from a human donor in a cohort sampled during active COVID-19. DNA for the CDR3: TGCGCCAGCAGCCGGACAGGGTTGGGATTAGGCAATCAGCCCCAGCATTTT. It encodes CASSRTGLGLGNQPQHF.